A selection of T cell receptor beta chains follows, all from one sample in a study of shared clonotypes between healthy human individuals. Sequencing was performed with immunoSEQ multiplex PCR; in TCRdb, only in-frame clones are kept and a portion is missing. The sample yields around 2.1 million clones, approximately 94% seen once. Sequenced input: naive CD8+ T cells from PBMCs. Every receptor here comes from a man aged 18 to 30 in good health. Some clones in this sample may be carry-over from other donors' samples. Each CDR3 is given with its conserved first and last residue.

v_call: TRBV27; j_call: TRBJ2-1; cdr3_aa: CASSLGLAGSEQFF
v_call: TRBV4-1; j_call: TRBJ1-3; cdr3_aa: CASSQTTDSGNTIYF
v_call: TRBV7-9; j_call: TRBJ1-5; cdr3_aa: CASREGGQPQHF
v_call: TRBV7-6; j_call: TRBJ2-7; cdr3_aa: CASSLVAENYEQYF
v_call: TRBV27; j_call: TRBJ2-2; cdr3_aa: CASSTRSGLNTGELFF
v_call: TRBV5-4; j_call: TRBJ1-1; cdr3_aa: CASSLAEGAGTEAFF
v_call: TRBV5-5; j_call: TRBJ1-4; cdr3_aa: CASSLAGRPPGTNEKLFF
v_call: TRBV5-6; j_call: TRBJ2-7; cdr3_aa: CASSSTGEQYF
v_call: TRBV2; j_call: TRBJ2-7; cdr3_aa: CASSERGGHRSYEQYF
v_call: TRBV4-1; j_call: TRBJ1-2; cdr3_aa: CASSQDTLERGGYGYTF
v_call: TRBV29-1; j_call: TRBJ2-7; cdr3_aa: CSVAVAGEQYF
v_call: TRBV18; j_call: TRBJ2-7; cdr3_aa: CASSPERAYEQYF
v_call: TRBV13; j_call: TRBJ2-7; cdr3_aa: CASSLVGAGASYEQYF
v_call: TRBV4-1; j_call: TRBJ2-2; cdr3_aa: CASSYGLALTGELFF
v_call: TRBV7-9; j_call: TRBJ2-3; cdr3_aa: CASSPKTGTRTDTQYF
v_call: TRBV27; j_call: TRBJ1-2; cdr3_aa: CASSYGGTYGYTF
v_call: TRBV13; j_call: TRBJ2-1; cdr3_aa: CASSSPQMVHEQFF
v_call: TRBV28; j_call: TRBJ1-5; cdr3_aa: CASSLQPQHF
v_call: TRBV28; j_call: TRBJ2-7; cdr3_aa: CASSLTTGNDEQYF
v_call: TRBV30; j_call: TRBJ1-3; cdr3_aa: CAWVTQAGAAIYF
v_call: TRBV27; j_call: TRBJ2-2; cdr3_aa: CASSGRAQDGELFF
v_call: TRBV28; j_call: TRBJ2-5; cdr3_aa: CASDDSRQTQYF